The next 15 T cell receptor beta chains were all read from a single sample in a study of CD8+CD57+ T cells in acquired aplastic anemia. The TCR beta profiling, which covered VDJ combination and CDR3 sequence, was carried out using genomic DNA as the template. In TCRdb, the reads were re-called with MiXCR into one record per CDR3 protein. In the table there are some 410,000 distinct CDR3 sequences, just under 70% of which are singletons. Sequencing was carried out using sorted CD4+, CD8+, or CD8+CD57+ T cells (not recorded which) from PBMCs. The receptors here all came from a human donor in good health, serving as a control.

There are many counts of this clonotype. The chain is built from TRBV20-1 and TRBJ2-5, with a possible D match to TRBD1 (5 bases). Trimming took off 0 bases at V and 8 bases at J, with 13 bases between the two ends. There are 13 residues in the CDR3. The germline CDR1 and CDR2 sequences are DFQATT and SNEGSKA (reference sequence). CDR3 bases: TGCAGTGCTAGAGATCAAGGGGCTCGAACCCAGTACTTC. This codes for CSARDQGARTQYF.

The count of this clonotype is one. At one of its ends the junction is not consistent with the germline gene, which may arise from a read error. The chain has TRBV7-8 and TRBJ1-6; D not resolved. There are 14 residues in the CDR3. Germline CDR1 is SGHVS and CDR2 is FQNEAQ. CDR3 protein: CASSLEVAFGGYTF. CDR3 sequence (DNA): TGTGCCAGCAGCTTGGAGGTAGCGTTCGGTGGCTACACCTTT.

Of note for this clonotype: At one end the junction does not follow the germline gene, possibly because of a read error. The chain combines TRBV7-3 with TRBJ2-7; D remains unclear. The CDR3 contains 15 residues. The germline gives CDR1 SGHTA, CDR2 FQGTGA. The CDR3 loop is CASTPTRVTQDDQYF. The CDR3 DNA follows: TGTGCCAGCACCCCGACCCGGGTAACTCAAGACGACCAGTACTTC. Full variable domain (outside the CDR3, taken from reference TRBV7-3 and TRBJ2-7): GAGVSQTPSNKVTEKGKYVELRCDPISGHTALYWYRQSLGQGPEFLIYFQGTGAADDSGLPNDRFFAVRPEGSVSTLKIQRTERGDSAVYLCASTPTRVTQDDQYFGPGTRLTVT.

This clonotype was seen just once. At one end the junction does not follow the germline gene, possibly because of a read error. V is TRBV20-1 and J is TRBJ1-1, with a weak D call TRBD1 (6 bases). The CDR3 is 13 amino acids. The germline V gene has CDR1 DFQATT and CDR2 SNEGSKA (reference sequence). The CDR3 coding sequence is TGCAGTGCTAGGCGGCGTGGGGACACAGAAGCTTTCTTT. This codes for CSARRRGDTEAFF.

The J gene is TRBJ1-1, the V gene TRBV20-1, with D perhaps TRBD1 (5 bases). V lost 6 bases and J 6 bases, leaving 17 bases between the germline ends. CDR1 and CDR2 (germline): DFQATT, SNEGSKA (reference sequence). The CDR3 spans 13 residues. CDR3 protein: CSAKGLVSAEAFF. DNA for the CDR3: TGCAGTGCGAAGGGACTAGTGAGCGCTGAAGCTTTCTTT.

DNA of the CDR3: TGTGCCATCAGGACTAGCGGAGAGACCCAGTACTTC. This encodes CAIRTSGETQYF. This chain links TRBV10-3 with TRBJ2-5; TRBD2 matches at 9 bases. The V gene's germline CDR1 is ENHRY and CDR2 SYGVKD. With 6 bases clipped from V and 4 bases from J, the junction kept 0 bases outside the gene matches. The CDR3 has 12 residues.

The CDR3 protein is CASSHSKTDTQYF. The CDR3, as DNA: TGTGCCAGCAGTCATTCTAAGACAGATACGCAGTATTTT. The J gene is TRBJ2-3, the V gene TRBV12-3 or TRBV12-4, with D unclear. The CDR3 length is 13 residues. The V and J ends lost 5 bases and 3 bases respectively, with 9 bases between them.

Details on this clonotype: This is likely a read error, given that the CDR3 carries no conserved phenylalanine or tryptophan at its end. The limits of the CDR3 on the DNA are not certain, so only TCRdb's listed CDR3 is given. The rearrangement joins TRBV19 to TRBJ1-4. Germline V gene data show CDR1 as LNHDA and CDR2 as SQIVND (reference sequence). Inclusive of both ends, the CDR3 amounts to 16 amino acids. CDR3 amino acids: CASRDQQTPTYGQHFV.

The chain has TRBV28 and TRBJ2-1; the match to TRBD2 covers 8 bases. V was pared by 6 bases and J by 7 bases, with 2 bases of the junction left unmatched. CDR3 length equals 12 residues. From germline, CDR1 is MDHEN and CDR2 SYDVKM. The DNA for the CDR3 is TGTGCCAGCAGGCCGGGGGGGAATGAGCAGTTCTTC. Translation gives CASRPGGNEQFF.

The chain joins TRBV5-5 to TRBJ2-7, with D hard to call. Trimming left V 4 bases short and J 0 bases short, with 11 bases between. CDR1 is SGHKS, CDR2 YYEKEE, per germline (reference sequence). The CDR3 runs 14 residues. CDR3 amino acids: CASSRPVSSYEQYF. CDR3 nucleotides: TGTGCCAGCAGCCGGCCAGTAAGCTCCTACGAGCAGTACTTC. Combining the CDR3 with reference TRBV5-5 and TRBJ2-7 gives the whole variable domain DAGVTQSPTHLIKTRGQQVTLRCSPISGHKSVSWYQQVLGQGPQFIFQYYEKEERGRGNFPDRFSARQFPNYSSELNVNALLLGDSALYLCASSRPVSSYEQYFGPGTRLTVT.

The rearrangement uses TRBV12-3 or TRBV12-4 and TRBJ1-1; no firm D call. The V end lost 6 bases, the J end lost 3 bases, and 11 bases lay between the germline ends. This CDR3 has 13 amino acids. The CDR3: CASSTQLDTEAFF. DNA for the CDR3: TGTGCCAGCAGCACACAGCTGGACACTGAAGCTTTCTTT.

Only a few counts were recorded for this clonotype. This rearrangement joins TRBV15 to TRBJ2-3; possibly TRBD1 for D (6 bases). Germline V CDR1 and CDR2: LNHNV, YYDKDF (reference sequence). This CDR3 has 15 amino acids. V was clipped by 1 base and J by 1 base, with 9 bases between them. The CDR3 region has the DNA TGTGCCACCAGCAGAGGGACAGCCGGCACAGATACGCAGTATTTT. Translation gives CATSRGTAGTDTQYF. Filled out from reference TRBV15 and TRBJ2-3, the complete variable domain reads DAMVIQNPRYQVTQFGKPVTLSCSQTLNHNVMYWYQQKSSQAPKLLFHYYDKDFNNEADTPDNFQSRRPNTSFCFLDIRSPGLGDTAMYLCATSRGTAGTDTQYFGPGTRLTVL.

The V gene is TRBV6-5, the J gene TRBJ1-3; the D is unclear. The CDR3 extends over 16 amino acids. Germline V gene sequence: CDR1 MNHEY, CDR2 SVGAGI. The germline V and J ends were trimmed by 2 bases and 2 bases, with 13 bases remaining between them. CDR3 region: CASSYDPWATGNTIYF. CDR3 sequence (DNA): TGTGCCAGCAGTTACGACCCTTGGGCAACTGGAAACACCATATATTTT.

Regarding this clonotype: The junction does not match germline at one end; this may be a read error. The rearrangement joins TRBV5-1 to TRBJ2-3; D uncertain. CDR3 length: 15 amino acids. Germline CDR1 reads SGHRS; CDR2 reads YFSETQ. The CDR3 loop reads CASSLQRTGTDTQYF. CDR3 bases: TGTGCCAGCAGCTTACAACGAACGGGCACAGATACGCAGTATTTT.

CDR3 bases: TGTGCCAGCAGCCTGCGACAGCACACAGATACGCAGTACTTC. It specifies CASSLRQHTDTQYF. The chain employs TRBV9 and TRBJ2-7, with D possibly being TRBD1 (5 bases). Looked up from germline, CDR1 is SGDLS and CDR2 is YYNGEE. This CDR3 region has 14 residues. V was cut by 4 bases and J by 9 bases, with 20 bases left in between.